This note documents a single T cell receptor beta chain sequence. CD45RO negativity and positive selection for CCR7 defined naive CD8 cells, a population that excluded terminally differentiated effector memory CD45RA+ cells. Sequenced by immunoSEQ multiplex PCR; TCRdb stores in-frame clones only, minus some. The data show 650,000 to 800,000 clones, about 90% seen once. The data were taken from a study of shared clonotypes between healthy human individuals. The V gene's germline CDR1 is MNHEY and CDR2 SMNVEV (reference sequence). V lost 2 bases and J 15 bases, leaving 20 bases between the germline ends. CDR3 size: 14 residues.

The clonotype was recovered from a young man in good health. The chain employs TRBV27 and TRBJ2-1, with D maybe TRBD1 (7 bases). What was sequenced was naive CD8+ T cells sorted from blood. CDR3 sequence (DNA): TGTGCCAGCAGTTTAATTATGGGGGGACAGCCCCCGTTCTTC. Protein: CASSLIMGGQPPFF.